One TCR beta chain is described in this entry. Its antigen remains undetermined. No quality values exist for individual bases; no much larger clone is one base distant. This record comes from a study of post-analysis software for immune sequencing data (dated by TCRdb to the mid-2010s). About the full investigation: Disease courses on record covered relapsing-remitting, secondary progressive and progressive-relapsing multiple sclerosis, though some patients had no subtype annotation. The multiple sclerosis patient repertoires were compared with 10 or so previously published healthy control repertoires from donors aged roughly 6 to 27 years. A subset of samples was prepared in parallel using single-end sample barcoding, then pooled and co-amplified after Illumina adapter ligation.

Broad study findings and their caveats: Normalized Chao1 diversity was significantly lower in multiple sclerosis patients than controls, suggesting substantial peripheral T-cell clonal expansion. The multiple sclerosis patient group was slightly younger than the control group. Direct clustering with F measure showed strong co-clustering of samples prepared in the same batch, prompting a batch-effect correction. Roughly 5 TRBV segments, including TRBV5-6, TRBV5-1 and TRBV20-1, were significantly more frequent in patients than controls.

To demonstrate the VDJtools post-analysis software, the study profiled TCR beta repertoires from the peripheral blood of 13 young patients with multiple sclerosis. The patients with multiple sclerosis were children and adolescents between roughly 6 and 16 years of age. Counted from cysteine to phenylalanine, this CDR3 has 13 amino acids. The CDR3 DNA has 39 bases and is translated from base 1. Library preparation was by PCR. Sequencing was carried out with an Illumina HiSeq 2500. To reduce PCR and sequencing biases, unique molecular identifiers were built into the TCR beta cDNA libraries. Every 1 to 10 million input T cells yielded approximately 500,000 cDNA molecules, meaning each molecule approximated one T cell. The patient libraries were prepared and sequenced with the same protocol used for the earlier healthy control dataset. Samples belonging to the same batch were prepared together, multiplexed and sequenced on a shared HiSeq lane. Per the source publication's procedure: Raw barcoded reads were processed with MIGEC, and single-read molecular identifier groups were discarded before consensus assembly and CDR3 extraction. Clonotype tables were post-analysed with VDJtools, normalizing diversity by down-sampling all datasets to the smallest sample size. To correct batch-related cross-sample contamination, repertoire overlap clustering matched CDR3 amino acid sequences but not nucleotide sequences. Starting from the raw public reads, TCRdb applied fastp trimming at Q25, assembled clones with MiXCR and retained in-frame beta chains. Every CDR3 protein is listed once, alongside the most common genes and DNA of its rows. TCRdb's processing, not the authors', yielded these V and J calls. This sample gives some 890,000 distinct CDR3 sequences in total; around 53% of them show up just once. Jointly, the top ten make up 4.6% of the sample.

The V and J genes are TRBV12-3 or TRBV12-4 and TRBJ2-7; TRBD2 matches 7 bases in the middle. The assigned J gene may be wrong: the sequence end matches TRBJ2-5 better. The sequencing sample was made of blood. The source of this sequence is a girl aged 5-17 years with multiple sclerosis. The nucleotide sequence is TGTGCCAGGGGGGGGGGAGAAGAGGAGACCCAGTACTTC. It translates as CARGGGEEETQYF.